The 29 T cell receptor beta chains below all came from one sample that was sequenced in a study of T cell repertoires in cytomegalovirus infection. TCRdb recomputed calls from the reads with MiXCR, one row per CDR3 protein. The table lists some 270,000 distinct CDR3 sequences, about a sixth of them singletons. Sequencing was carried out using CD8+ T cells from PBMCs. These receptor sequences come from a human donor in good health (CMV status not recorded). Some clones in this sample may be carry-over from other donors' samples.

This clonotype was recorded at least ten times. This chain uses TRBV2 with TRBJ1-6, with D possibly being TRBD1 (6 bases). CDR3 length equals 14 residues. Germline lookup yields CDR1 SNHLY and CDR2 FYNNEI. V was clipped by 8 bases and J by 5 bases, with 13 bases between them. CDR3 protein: CASLRTADNSPLHF. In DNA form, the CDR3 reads TGTGCCAGCTTGAGGACAGCCGATAATTCACCCCTCCACTTT.

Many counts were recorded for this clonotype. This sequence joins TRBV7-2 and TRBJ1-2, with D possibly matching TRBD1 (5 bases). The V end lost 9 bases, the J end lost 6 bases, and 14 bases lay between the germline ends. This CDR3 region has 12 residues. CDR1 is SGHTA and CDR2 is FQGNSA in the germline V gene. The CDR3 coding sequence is TGTGCCAGTACAAATGCGGGGGATGGCTACACCTTC. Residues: CASTNAGDGYTF.

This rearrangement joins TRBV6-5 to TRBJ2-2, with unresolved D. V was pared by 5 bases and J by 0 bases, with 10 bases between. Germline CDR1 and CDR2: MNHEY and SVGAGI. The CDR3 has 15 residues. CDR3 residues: CASSLIRTNTGELFF. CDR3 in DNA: TGTGCCAGCAGTCTCATTCGGACGAACACCGGGGAGCTGTTTTTT.

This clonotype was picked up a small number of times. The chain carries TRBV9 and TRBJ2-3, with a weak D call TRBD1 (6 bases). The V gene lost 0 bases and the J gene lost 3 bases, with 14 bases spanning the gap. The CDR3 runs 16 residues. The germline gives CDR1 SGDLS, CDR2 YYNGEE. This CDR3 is CASSVDWTVQTDTQYF. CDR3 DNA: TGTGCCAGCAGCGTAGATTGGACAGTACAAACAGATACGCAGTATTTT.

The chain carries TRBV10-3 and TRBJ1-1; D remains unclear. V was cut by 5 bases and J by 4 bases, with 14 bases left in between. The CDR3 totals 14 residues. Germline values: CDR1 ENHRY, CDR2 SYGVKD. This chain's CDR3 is CAISPQVGSTEAFF. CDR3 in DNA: TGTGCCATCAGTCCGCAGGTGGGGAGCACTGAAGCTTTCTTT.

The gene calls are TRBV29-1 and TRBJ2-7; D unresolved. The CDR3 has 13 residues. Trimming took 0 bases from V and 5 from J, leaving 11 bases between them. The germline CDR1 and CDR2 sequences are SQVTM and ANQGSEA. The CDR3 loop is CSVEDARLDEQYF. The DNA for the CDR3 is TGCAGCGTTGAAGACGCGCGGTTGGACGAGCAGTACTTC.

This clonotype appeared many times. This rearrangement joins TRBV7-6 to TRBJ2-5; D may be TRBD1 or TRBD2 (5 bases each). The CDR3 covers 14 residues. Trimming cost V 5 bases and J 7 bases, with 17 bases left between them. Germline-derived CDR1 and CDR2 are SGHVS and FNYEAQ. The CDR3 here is CASSPTPGPGTQYF. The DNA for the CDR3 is TGTGCCAGCAGCCCCACGCCGGGGCCCGGGACCCAGTACTTC. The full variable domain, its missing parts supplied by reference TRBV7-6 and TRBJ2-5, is GAGVSQSPRYKVTKRGQDVALRCDPISGHVSLYWYRQALGQGPEFLTYFNYEAQQDKSGLPNDRFSAERPEGSISTLTIQRTEQRDSAMYRCASSPTPGPGTQYFGPGTRLLVL.

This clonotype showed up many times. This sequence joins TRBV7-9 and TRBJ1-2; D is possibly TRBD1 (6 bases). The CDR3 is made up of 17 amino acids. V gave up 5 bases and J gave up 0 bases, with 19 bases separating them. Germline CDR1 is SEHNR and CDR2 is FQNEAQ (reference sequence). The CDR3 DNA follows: TGTGCCAGCAGCCCTCCTAGGGGGGGTGGGCCTAACTATGGCTACACCTTC. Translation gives CASSPPRGGGPNYGYTF.

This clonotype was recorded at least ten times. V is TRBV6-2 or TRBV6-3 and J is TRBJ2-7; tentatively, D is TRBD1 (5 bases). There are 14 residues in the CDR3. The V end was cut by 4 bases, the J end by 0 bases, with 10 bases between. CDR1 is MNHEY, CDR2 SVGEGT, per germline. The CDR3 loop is CASSWTLHSYEQYF. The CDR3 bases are TGTGCCAGCAGTTGGACATTGCACTCCTACGAGCAGTACTTC.

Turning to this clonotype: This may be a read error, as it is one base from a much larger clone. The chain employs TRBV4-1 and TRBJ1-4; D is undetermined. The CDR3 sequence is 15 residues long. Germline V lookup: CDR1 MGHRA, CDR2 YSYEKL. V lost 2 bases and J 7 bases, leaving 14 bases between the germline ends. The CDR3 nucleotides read TGCGCCAGCAGCCAACGATCGGAGCAAGGTGAAAAACTGTTTTTT. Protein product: CASSQRSEQGEKLFF.

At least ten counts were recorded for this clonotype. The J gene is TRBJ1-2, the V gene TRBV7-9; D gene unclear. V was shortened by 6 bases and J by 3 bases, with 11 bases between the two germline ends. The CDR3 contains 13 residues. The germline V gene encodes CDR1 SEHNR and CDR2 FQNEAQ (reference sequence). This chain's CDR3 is CASSSFKDYGYTF. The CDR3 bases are TGTGCCAGCAGTTCGTTCAAGGACTATGGCTACACCTTC.

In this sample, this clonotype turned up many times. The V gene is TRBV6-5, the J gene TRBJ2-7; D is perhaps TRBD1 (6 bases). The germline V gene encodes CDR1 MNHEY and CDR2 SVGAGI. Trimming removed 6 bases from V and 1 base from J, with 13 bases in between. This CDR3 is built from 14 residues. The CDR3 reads CASSPIGGSYEQYF. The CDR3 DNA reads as TGTGCCAGCAGCCCGATAGGGGGATCCTACGAGCAGTACTTC.

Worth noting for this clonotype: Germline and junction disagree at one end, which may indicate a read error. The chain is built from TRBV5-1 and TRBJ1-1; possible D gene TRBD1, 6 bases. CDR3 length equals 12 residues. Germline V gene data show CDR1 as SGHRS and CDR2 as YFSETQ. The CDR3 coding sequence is TGCGCCAGCAGCCAGGGGAACACTGAAGATTTCTTT. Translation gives CASSQGNTEDFF.

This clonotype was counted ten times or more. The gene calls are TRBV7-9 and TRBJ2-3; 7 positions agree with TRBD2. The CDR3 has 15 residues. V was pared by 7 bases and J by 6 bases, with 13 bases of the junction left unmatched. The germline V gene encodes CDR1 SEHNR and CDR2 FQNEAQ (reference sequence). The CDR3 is CASTATTGGIDTQYF. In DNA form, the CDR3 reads TGTGCCAGCACCGCAACGACGGGGGGTATCGATACGCAGTATTTT.

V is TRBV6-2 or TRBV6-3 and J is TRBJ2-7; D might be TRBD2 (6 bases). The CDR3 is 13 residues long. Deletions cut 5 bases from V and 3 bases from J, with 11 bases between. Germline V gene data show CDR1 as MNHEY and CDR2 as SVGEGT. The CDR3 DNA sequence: TGTGCCAGCAGTCAAACCGGGAGCTACGAGCAGTACTTC. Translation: CASSQTGSYEQYF.

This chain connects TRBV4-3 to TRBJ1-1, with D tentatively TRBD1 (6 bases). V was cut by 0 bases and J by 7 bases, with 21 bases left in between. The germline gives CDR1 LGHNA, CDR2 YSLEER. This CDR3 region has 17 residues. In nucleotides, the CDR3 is TGCGCCAGCAGCCAAGAAAGAACGGGACACGGCTGGATTGAAGCTTTCTTT. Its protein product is CASSQERTGHGWIEAFF.

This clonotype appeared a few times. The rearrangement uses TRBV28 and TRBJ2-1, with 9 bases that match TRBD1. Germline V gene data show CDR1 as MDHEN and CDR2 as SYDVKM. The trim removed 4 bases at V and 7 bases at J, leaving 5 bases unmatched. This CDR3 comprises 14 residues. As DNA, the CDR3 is TGTGCCAGCAGTTGGGGACAGGGAGGAAATGAGCAGTTCTTC. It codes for CASSWGQGGNEQFF.

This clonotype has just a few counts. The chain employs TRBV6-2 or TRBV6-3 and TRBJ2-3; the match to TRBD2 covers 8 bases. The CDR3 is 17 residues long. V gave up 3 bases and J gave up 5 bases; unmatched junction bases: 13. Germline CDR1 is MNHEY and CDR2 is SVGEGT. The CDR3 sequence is CASSYPVTGGPGDTQYF. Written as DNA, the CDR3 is TGTGCCAGCAGTTATCCGGTGACGGGGGGGCCGGGAGATACGCAGTATTTT.

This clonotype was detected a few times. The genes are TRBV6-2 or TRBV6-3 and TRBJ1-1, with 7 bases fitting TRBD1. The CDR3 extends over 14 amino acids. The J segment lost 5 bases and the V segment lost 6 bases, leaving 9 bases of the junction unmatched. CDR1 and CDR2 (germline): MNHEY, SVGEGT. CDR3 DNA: TGTGCCAGCAGGCGGACAGGTTTCGATACTGAAGCTTTCTTT. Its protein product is CASRRTGFDTEAFF.

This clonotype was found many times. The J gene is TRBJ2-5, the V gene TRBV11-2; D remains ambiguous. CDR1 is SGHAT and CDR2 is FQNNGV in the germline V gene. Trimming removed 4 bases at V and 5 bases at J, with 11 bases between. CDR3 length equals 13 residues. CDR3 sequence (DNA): TGTGCCAGCAGCTCTGAGGTTTGGGAGACCCAGTACTTC. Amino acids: CASSSEVWETQYF.

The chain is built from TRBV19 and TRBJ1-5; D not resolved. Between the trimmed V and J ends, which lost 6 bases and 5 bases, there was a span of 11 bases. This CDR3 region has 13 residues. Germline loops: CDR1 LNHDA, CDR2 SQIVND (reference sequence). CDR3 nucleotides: TGTGCCAGTAGCTTGGGCTACTATCAGCCCCAGCATTTT. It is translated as CASSLGYYQPQHF.

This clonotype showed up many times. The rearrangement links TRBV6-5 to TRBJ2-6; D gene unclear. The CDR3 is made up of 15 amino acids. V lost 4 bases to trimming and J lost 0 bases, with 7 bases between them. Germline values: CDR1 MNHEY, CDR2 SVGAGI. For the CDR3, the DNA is TGTGCCAGCAGTTTCGCCTTCTCTGGGGCCAACGTCCTGACTTTC. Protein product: CASSFAFSGANVLTF.

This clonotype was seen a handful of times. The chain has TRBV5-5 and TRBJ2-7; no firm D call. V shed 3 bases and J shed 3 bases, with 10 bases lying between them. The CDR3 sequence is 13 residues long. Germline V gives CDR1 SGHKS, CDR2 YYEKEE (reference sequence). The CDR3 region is CASSSTSDYEQYF. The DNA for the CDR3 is TGTGCCAGCAGCTCTACCTCCGACTACGAGCAGTACTTC. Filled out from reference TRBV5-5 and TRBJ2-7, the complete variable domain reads DAGVTQSPTHLIKTRGQQVTLRCSPISGHKSVSWYQQVLGQGPQFIFQYYEKEERGRGNFPDRFSARQFPNYSSELNVNALLLGDSALYLCASSSTSDYEQYFGPGTRLTVT.

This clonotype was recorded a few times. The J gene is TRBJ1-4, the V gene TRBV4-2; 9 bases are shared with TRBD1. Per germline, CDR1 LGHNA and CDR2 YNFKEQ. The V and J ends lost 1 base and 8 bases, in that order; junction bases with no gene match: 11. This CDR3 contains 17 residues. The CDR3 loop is CASSQGPHRDRDEKLFF. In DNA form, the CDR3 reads TGTGCCAGCAGCCAAGGCCCCCACCGGGACAGGGACGAAAAACTGTTTTTT.

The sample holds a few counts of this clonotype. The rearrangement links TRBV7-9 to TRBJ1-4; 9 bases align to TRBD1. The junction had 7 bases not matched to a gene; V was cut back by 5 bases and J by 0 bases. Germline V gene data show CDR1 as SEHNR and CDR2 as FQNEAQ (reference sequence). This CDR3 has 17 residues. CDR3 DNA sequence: TGTGCCAGCAGCAACACAGGGGGCGGGACAACTAATGAAAAACTGTTTTTT. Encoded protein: CASSNTGGGTTNEKLFF.

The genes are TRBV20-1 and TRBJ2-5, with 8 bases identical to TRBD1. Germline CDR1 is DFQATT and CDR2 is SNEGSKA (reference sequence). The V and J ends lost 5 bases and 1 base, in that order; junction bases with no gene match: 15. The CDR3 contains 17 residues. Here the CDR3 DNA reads TGCAGTGCTGATGATACGACAGGGGCGTTACCCCAAGAGACCCAGTACTTC. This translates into CSADDTTGALPQETQYF.

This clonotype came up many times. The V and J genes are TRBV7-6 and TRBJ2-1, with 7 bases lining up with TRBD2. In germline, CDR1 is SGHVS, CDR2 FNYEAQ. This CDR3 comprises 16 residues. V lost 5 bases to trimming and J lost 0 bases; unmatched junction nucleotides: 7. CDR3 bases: TGTGCCAGCAGCAAACAGTCGGGGGGCTCCTACAATGAGCAGTTCTTC. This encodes CASSKQSGGSYNEQFF.

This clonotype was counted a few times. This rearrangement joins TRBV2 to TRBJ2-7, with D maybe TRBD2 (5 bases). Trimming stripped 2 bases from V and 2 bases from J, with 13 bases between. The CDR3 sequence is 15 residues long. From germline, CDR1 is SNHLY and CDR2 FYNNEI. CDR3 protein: CASSESAGLAYEQYF. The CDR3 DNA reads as TGTGCCAGCAGTGAATCGGCGGGTCTTGCCTACGAGCAGTACTTC. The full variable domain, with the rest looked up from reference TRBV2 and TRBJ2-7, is EPEVTQTPSHQVTQMGQEVILRCVPISNHLYFYWYRQILGQKVEFLVSFYNNEISEKSEIFDDQFSVERPDGSNFTLKIRSTKLEDSAMYFCASSESAGLAYEQYFGPGTRLTVT.

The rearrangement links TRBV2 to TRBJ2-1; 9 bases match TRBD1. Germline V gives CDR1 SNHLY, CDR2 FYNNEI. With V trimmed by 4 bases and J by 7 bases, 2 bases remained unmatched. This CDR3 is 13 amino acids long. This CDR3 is CASSVGTGNEQFF. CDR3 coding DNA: TGTGCCAGCAGTGTGGGGACAGGGAATGAGCAGTTCTTC.